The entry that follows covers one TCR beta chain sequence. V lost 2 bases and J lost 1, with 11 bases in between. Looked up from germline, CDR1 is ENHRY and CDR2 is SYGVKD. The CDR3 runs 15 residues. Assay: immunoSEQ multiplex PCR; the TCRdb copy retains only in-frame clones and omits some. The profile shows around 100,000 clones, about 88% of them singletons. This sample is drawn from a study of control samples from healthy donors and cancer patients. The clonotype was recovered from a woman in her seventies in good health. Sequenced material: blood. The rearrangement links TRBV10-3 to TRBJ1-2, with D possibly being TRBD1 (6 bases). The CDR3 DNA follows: TGTGCCATCAGTGAGACGTCAGGGGTTAACTATGGCTACACCTTC. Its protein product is CAISETSGVNYGYTF.